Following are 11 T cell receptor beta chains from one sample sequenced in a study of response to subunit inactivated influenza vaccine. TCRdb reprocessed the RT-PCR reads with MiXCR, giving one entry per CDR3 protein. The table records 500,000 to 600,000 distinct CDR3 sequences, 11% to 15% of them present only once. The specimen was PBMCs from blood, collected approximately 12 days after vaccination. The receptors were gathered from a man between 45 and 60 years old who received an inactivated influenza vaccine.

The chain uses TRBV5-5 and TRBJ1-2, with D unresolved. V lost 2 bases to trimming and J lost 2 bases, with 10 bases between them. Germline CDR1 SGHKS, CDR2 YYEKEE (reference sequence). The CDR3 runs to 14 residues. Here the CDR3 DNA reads TGTGCCAGCAGCTTCACCCGGGCCAACTATGGCTACACCTTC. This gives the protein CASSFTRANYGYTF.

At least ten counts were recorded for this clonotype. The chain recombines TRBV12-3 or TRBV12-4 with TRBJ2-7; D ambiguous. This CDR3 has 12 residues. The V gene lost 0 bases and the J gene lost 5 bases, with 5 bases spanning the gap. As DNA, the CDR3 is TGTGCCAGCAGTTTAGCTCGGGACGAGCAGTACTTC. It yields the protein CASSLARDEQYF.

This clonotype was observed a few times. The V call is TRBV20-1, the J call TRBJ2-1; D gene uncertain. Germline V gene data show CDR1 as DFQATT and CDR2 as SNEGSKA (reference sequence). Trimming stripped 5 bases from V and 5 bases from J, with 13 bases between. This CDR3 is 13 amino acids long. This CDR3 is CSAPSLAHNEQFF. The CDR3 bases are TGCAGTGCTCCCTCACTGGCCCACAATGAGCAGTTCTTC.

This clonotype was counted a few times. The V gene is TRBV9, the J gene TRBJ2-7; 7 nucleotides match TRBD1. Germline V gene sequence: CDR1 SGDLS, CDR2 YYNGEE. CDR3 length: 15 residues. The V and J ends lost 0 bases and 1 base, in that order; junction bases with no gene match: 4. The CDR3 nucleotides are TGTGCCAGCAGCGTAGCCGGGACAGAGTCCTACGAGCAGTACTTC. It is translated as CASSVAGTESYEQYF.

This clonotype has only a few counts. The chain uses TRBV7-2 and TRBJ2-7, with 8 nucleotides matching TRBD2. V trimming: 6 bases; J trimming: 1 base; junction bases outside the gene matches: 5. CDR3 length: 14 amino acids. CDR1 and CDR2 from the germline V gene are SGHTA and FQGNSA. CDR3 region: CASSSGGPSYEQYF. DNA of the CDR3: TGTGCCAGCAGTTCGGGGGGGCCTTCCTACGAGCAGTACTTC. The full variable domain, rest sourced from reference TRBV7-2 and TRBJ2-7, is GAGVSQSPSNKVTEKGKDVELRCDPISGHTALYWYRQSLGQGLEFLIYFQGNSAPDKSGLPSDRFSAERTGGSVSTLTIQRTQQEDSAVYLCASSSGGPSYEQYFGPGTRLTVT.

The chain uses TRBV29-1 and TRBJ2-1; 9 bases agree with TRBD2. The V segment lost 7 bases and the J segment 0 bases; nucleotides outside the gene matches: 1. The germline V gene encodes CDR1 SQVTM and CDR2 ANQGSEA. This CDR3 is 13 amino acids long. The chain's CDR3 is CSGLAVSYNEQFF. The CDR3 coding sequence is TGCAGCGGACTAGCGGTCTCCTACAATGAGCAGTTCTTC.

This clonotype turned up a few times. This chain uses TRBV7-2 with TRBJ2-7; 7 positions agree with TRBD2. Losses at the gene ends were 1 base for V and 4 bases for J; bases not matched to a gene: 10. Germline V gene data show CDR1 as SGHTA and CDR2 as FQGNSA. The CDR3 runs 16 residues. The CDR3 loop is CASSLVSLADQYEQYF. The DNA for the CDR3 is TGTGCCAGCAGCTTAGTTAGCCTAGCGGATCAATACGAGCAGTACTTC.

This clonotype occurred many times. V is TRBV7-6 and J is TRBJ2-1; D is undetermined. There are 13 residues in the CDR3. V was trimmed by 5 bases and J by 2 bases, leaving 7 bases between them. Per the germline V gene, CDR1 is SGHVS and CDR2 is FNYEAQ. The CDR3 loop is CASSRRAYNEQFF. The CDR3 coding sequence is TGTGCCAGCAGCCGGAGAGCCTACAATGAGCAGTTCTTC.

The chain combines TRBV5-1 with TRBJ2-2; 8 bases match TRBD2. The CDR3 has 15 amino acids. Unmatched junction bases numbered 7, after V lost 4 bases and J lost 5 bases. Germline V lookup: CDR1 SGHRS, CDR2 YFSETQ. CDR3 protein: CASSTGAGGTGELFF. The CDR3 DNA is TGCGCCAGCAGCACCGGGGCGGGAGGTACCGGGGAGCTGTTTTTT.

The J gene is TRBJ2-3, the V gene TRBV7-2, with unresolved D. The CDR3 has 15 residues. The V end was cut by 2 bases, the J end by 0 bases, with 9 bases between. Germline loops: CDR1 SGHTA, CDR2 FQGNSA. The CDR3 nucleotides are TGTGCCAGCAGCTTAATGGTTACTAGCACAGATACGCAGTATTTT. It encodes CASSLMVTSTDTQYF.

CDR3 coding DNA: TGTGCCAGCAGCTTAGGGGGGGGCTCTGGGGCCAACGTCCTGACTTTC. It specifies CASSLGGGSGANVLTF. The chain carries TRBV7-6 and TRBJ2-6; 7 bases are a match to TRBD2. This CDR3 spans 16 amino acids. The germline V gene encodes CDR1 SGHVS and CDR2 FNYEAQ. The V segment lost 1 base and the J segment 0 bases; nucleotides outside the gene matches: 0.